Presented here are 25 T cell receptor beta chains from one specimen sequenced in a study of Graves' ophthalmopathy and Graves' hyperthyroidism. The study amplified TCR beta CDR3 regions using RNA transcripts. HTBI primers served in a first-round RT-PCR, which a second-round multiplex PCR followed. TCRdb reanalysed the multiplex PCR reads using MiXCR and keeps one entry per CDR3 protein. The top ten hold roughly 6.9% of the sample, which has about 620,000 distinct CDR3 sequences, around a fifth seen once. The sample was peripheral blood. The receptors originated from a woman aged 18-35 years with stable Graves' hyperthyroidism. Some clones in this sample may be carry-over from other donors' samples.

This clonotype was seen repeatedly, ten times or more. V usage is TRBV12-3 or TRBV12-4 and J usage is TRBJ1-6; possible D gene TRBD1, 6 bases. V dropped 8 bases and J dropped 9 bases, with 14 bases sitting between them. The CDR3 extends over 13 amino acids. Here the CDR3 reads CASAQGFSSPLHF. The CDR3 DNA reads TGTGCCAGCGCCCAGGGGTTCAGTTCACCCCTCCACTTT.

The CDR3 nucleotides read TGTGCCAGCAGTCCCCTGGAGGGCGTCGTAGATCAAGAGACCCAGTACTTC. It translates to CASSPLEGVVDQETQYF. The rearrangement links TRBV28 to TRBJ2-5; maybe TRBD2 (6 bases). CDR3 length: 17 residues. Per the germline V gene, CDR1 is MDHEN and CDR2 is SYDVKM. Trimming took 5 bases from V and 2 from J, leaving 21 bases between them.

This clonotype was seen ten or more times. V is TRBV5-1 and J is TRBJ2-2; D remains ambiguous. The V and J ends lost 0 bases and 0 bases respectively, with 6 bases between them. The germline CDR1 and CDR2 sequences are SGHRS and YFSETQ. The CDR3 loop spans 15 amino acids. CDR3 DNA sequence: TGCGCCAGCAGCTTGGACTATCCGAACACCGGGGAGCTGTTTTTT. It specifies CASSLDYPNTGELFF.

This sequence joins TRBV6-1 and TRBJ2-7; 8 bases line up with TRBD1. V lost 4 bases and J lost 4; bases outside the gene matches: 9. CDR1 is MNHNS and CDR2 is SASEGT in the germline V gene. This CDR3 contains 15 residues. In DNA form, the CDR3 reads TGTGCCAGCAGTGCAGAGGGTGACAGGGGATACGAGCAGTACTTC. Translation gives CASSAEGDRGYEQYF.

In its sample, this clonotype was seen many times. The chain has TRBV12-3 or TRBV12-4 and TRBJ2-7, with D possibly matching TRBD2 (6 bases). The CDR3 covers 11 residues. V lost 6 bases and J lost 4, with 7 bases in between. The CDR3 sequence is CASRGRYEQYF. In nucleotides, the CDR3 is TGTGCCAGCAGAGGGAGGTACGAGCAGTACTTC.

There are many counts of this clonotype. Here the CDR3 reads CASRMPTSPLHF. The CDR3 DNA follows: TGTGCCAGCCGGATGCCCACTTCACCCCTCCACTTT. V usage is TRBV12-3 or TRBV12-4 and J usage is TRBJ1-6; unclear D gene. With 8 bases removed from V and 9 bases from J, the gap between germline ends came to 11 bases. The CDR3 extends over 12 amino acids.

The gene calls are TRBV27 and TRBJ2-5, with 9 positions matching TRBD2. The CDR3 extends over 16 amino acids. Germline V lookup: CDR1 MNHEY, CDR2 SMNVEV (reference sequence). V dropped 6 bases and J dropped 2; count of bases not matched to a gene: 10. The CDR3 bases are TGTGCCAGCAGCCCCTTTAGCGGGAGACTTCAAGAGACCCAGTACTTC. Translation: CASSPFSGRLQETQYF.

With respect to this clonotype: Without the conserved terminal phenylalanine or tryptophan, this CDR3 likely stems from a read error. The genes are TRBV6-2 or TRBV6-3 and TRBJ1-5, with D unresolved. CDR3 length equals 14 residues. V was pared by 2 bases and J by 12 bases, with 17 bases between. From germline, CDR1 is MNHEY and CDR2 SVGEGT. CDR3 DNA sequence: TGTGCCAGCAGTTACGAGGGTCGGTTGTGGCTCCAGCATTTG. Translation: CASSYEGRLWLQHL.

At least ten counts were recorded for this clonotype. J is TRBJ1-5 and V is TRBV10-3; D not certain. The germline gives CDR1 ENHRY, CDR2 SYGVKD. CDR3 length: 14 amino acids. V lost 3 bases, J lost 4 bases, and 10 bases lay in between. CDR3 DNA sequence: TGTGCCATCAGTGAATCCACCACAAATCAGCCCCAGCATTTT. This encodes CAISESTTNQPQHF.

This clonotype was recorded at least ten times. The chain employs TRBV20-1 and TRBJ2-7; D may match TRBD1 or TRBD2 (5 bases each). The CDR3 runs to 13 residues. Between the trimmed V and J ends, which lost 7 bases and 6 bases, there was a span of 19 bases. Looked up from germline, CDR1 is DFQATT and CDR2 is SNEGSKA (reference sequence). This CDR3 is CSVSGTGTTEQYF. The DNA of the CDR3 is TGCAGTGTTTCGGGGACGGGCACCACCGAGCAGTACTTC.

This clonotype was recorded at least ten times. The chain employs TRBV9 and TRBJ2-5; perhaps TRBD2 as D (6 bases). The ends were cut back, 0 bases at V and 5 bases at J, with 14 bases in the middle. The germline V gene encodes CDR1 SGDLS and CDR2 YYNGEE. This CDR3 is built from 15 residues. This CDR3 reads CASSVGRGIYETQYF. The CDR3 DNA reads as TGTGCCAGCAGCGTAGGACGCGGGATATATGAGACCCAGTACTTC.

The count of this clonotype is one. The chain carries TRBV28 and TRBJ2-7; the match to TRBD1 covers 8 bases. The CDR3 totals 15 residues. Germline-derived CDR1 and CDR2 are MDHEN and SYDVKM. Trimming cost V 7 bases and J 0 bases; bases outside gene matches: 8. The CDR3 is CASTRTGSVSYEQYF. The CDR3 nucleotides are TGTGCCAGCACCAGGACAGGGTCAGTCTCCTACGAGCAGTACTTC.

Written as DNA, the CDR3 is TGCAGTGCTCACCTTCCGGACAGGGCTGTTCGGGAGCAGTACTTC. This gives the protein CSAHLPDRAVREQYF. The chain recombines TRBV20-1 with TRBJ2-7; the match to TRBD1 covers 8 bases. The length of the CDR3 is 15 residues. Germline V lookup: CDR1 DFQATT, CDR2 SNEGSKA (reference sequence). The V and J ends lost 5 bases and 7 bases, in that order; junction bases with no gene match: 16.

This clonotype has only a few counts. This chain uses TRBV27 with TRBJ1-2; 7 bases align to TRBD1. Germline V CDR1 and CDR2: MNHEY, SMNVEV (reference sequence). V gave up 6 bases and J gave up 5 bases; unmatched junction bases: 6. CDR3 size: 13 residues. The CDR3 loop is CASRPTGKYGYTF. The CDR3 DNA is TGTGCCAGCAGGCCGACAGGGAAGTATGGCTACACCTTC.

This clonotype has more than one count but fewer than ten. V usage is TRBV12-3 or TRBV12-4 and J usage is TRBJ1-5, with 7 bases lining up with TRBD1. The CDR3 is 15 residues long. Trimming removed 3 bases from V and 2 bases from J; junction bases left unmatched: 4. CDR3 in amino acids: CASSLDRLGNQPQHF. In DNA form, the CDR3 reads TGTGCCAGCAGTTTGGACAGGCTAGGCAATCAGCCCCAGCATTTT.

In nucleotides, the CDR3 is TGTGCCAGCAGCTCAGGGAGGGGCACTGAAGCTTTCTTT. Its protein is CASSSGRGTEAFF. The gene calls are TRBV9 and TRBJ1-1, with D perhaps TRBD1 (5 bases). This CDR3 contains 13 residues. Trimming stripped 4 bases from V and 4 bases from J, with 11 bases between. Germline-derived CDR1 and CDR2 are SGDLS and YYNGEE.

The rearrangement uses TRBV6-5 and TRBJ2-5; 9 bases fit TRBD2. Trimming cost V 5 bases and J 5 bases; bases outside gene matches: 15. The CDR3 has 17 amino acids. CDR1 and CDR2 from the germline V gene are MNHEY and SVGAGI. The CDR3 loop reads CASSLRGKRGAGETQYF. As DNA, the CDR3 is TGTGCCAGCAGTCTACGAGGGAAGCGGGGGGCAGGGGAGACCCAGTACTTC.

This rearrangement joins TRBV10-3 to TRBJ2-5; D is undetermined. This CDR3 region has 13 residues. Germline loops: CDR1 ENHRY, CDR2 SYGVKD. V lost 6 bases and J 5 bases, leaving 13 bases between the germline ends. CDR3 DNA: TGTGCCATCAGGGACCCCGCGGTGGAGACCCAGTACTTC. Translating it yields CAIRDPAVETQYF.

This clonotype was observed at least ten times. The chain has TRBV6-5 and TRBJ1-1, with 10 bases matching TRBD1. V gave up 6 bases and J gave up 4 bases; unmatched junction bases: 2. In germline, CDR1 is MNHEY, CDR2 SVGAGI. The CDR3 consists of 13 residues. In DNA, the CDR3 is TGTGCCAGCAGATGGACAGGGGGCACTGAAGCTTTCTTT. Translating gives CASRWTGGTEAFF.

J is TRBJ2-5 and V is TRBV6-1; D might be TRBD2 (6 bases). This CDR3 is built from 14 residues. V lost 7 bases and J lost 2, with 14 bases in between. Germline loops: CDR1 MNHNS, CDR2 SASEGT. In DNA, the CDR3 is TGTGCCAGCATAGGAGGGCGCGGGCAAGAGACCCAGTACTTC. Protein sequence: CASIGGRGQETQYF.

The chain has TRBV20-1 and TRBJ2-7; a weak D match, TRBD2 (5 bases). Germline V gene sequence: CDR1 DFQATT, CDR2 SNEGSKA (reference sequence). The CDR3 length is 11 residues. The CDR3 sequence is CAASTSYEQYF. In nucleotides, the CDR3 is TGCGCAGCTAGCACGTCCTACGAGCAGTACTTC.

This clonotype was counted a few times. Being one base from a much bigger clone, this may be a read error. As the CDR3 is not closed by the conserved phenylalanine or tryptophan, this likely results from a read error. The chain has TRBV7-2 and TRBJ2-2; D is unclear. V was clipped by 4 bases and J by 6 bases, with 15 bases between them. CDR3 size: 15 residues. The germline gives CDR1 SGHTA, CDR2 FQGNSA. This chain's CDR3 is CASSWVGREAGELFL. The CDR3, as DNA: TGTGCCAGCAGCTGGGTCGGTAGGGAAGCCGGGGAGCTGTTTTTG.

This chain connects TRBV7-2 to TRBJ2-5, with D unresolved. Trimming took 2 bases from V and 0 from J, leaving 13 bases between them. Germline V gene lookup returns CDR1 SGHTA and CDR2 FQGNSA. This CDR3 comprises 16 residues. CDR3 in amino acids: CASSLNLWTDQETQYF. The DNA of the CDR3 is TGTGCCAGCAGCTTAAATTTATGGACCGACCAAGAGACCCAGTACTTC.

This clonotype was recorded many times. J is TRBJ1-5 and V is TRBV2, with a possible D match to TRBD1 (5 bases). The V gene's germline CDR1 is SNHLY and CDR2 FYNNEI. The CDR3 contains 19 residues. Trimming took off 0 bases at V and 0 bases at J, with 18 bases between the two ends. DNA of the CDR3: TGTGCCAGCAGTGAAGCGATGATGGGGCAGGACATTAGCAATCAGCCCCAGCATTTT. As protein: CASSEAMMGQDISNQPQHF.

This clonotype showed up many times. This chain links TRBV6-5 with TRBJ1-1; D remains unclear. The germline V gene has CDR1 MNHEY and CDR2 SVGAGI. This CDR3 is built from 11 residues. Written as DNA, the CDR3 is TGTGCATGCTTCAGGAACACTGAAGCTTTCTTT. Amino acid sequence: CACFRNTEAFF.